One T cell receptor beta chain is described in this entry. These data belong to a study of technical replicates of blood from a few donors. Germline V gives CDR1 MNHEY, CDR2 SVGAGI. The CDR3 has 14 residues. V lost 6 bases to trimming and J lost 6 bases; unmatched junction nucleotides: 5. TCRdb's table, derived via immunoSEQ multiplex PCR, lists solely in-frame clones and lacks some. Here the sample spans roughly 72,000 clones, 96% being singletons. This chain uses TRBV6-5 with TRBJ1-5, with 10 bases aligning to TRBD1. The source is a human donor in good health. Sequencing input: T cells isolated from PBMCs. CDR3 sequence: CASRAGTGVQPQHF. The CDR3 region has the DNA TGTGCCAGCAGAGCCGGGACAGGGGTTCAGCCCCAGCATTTT.